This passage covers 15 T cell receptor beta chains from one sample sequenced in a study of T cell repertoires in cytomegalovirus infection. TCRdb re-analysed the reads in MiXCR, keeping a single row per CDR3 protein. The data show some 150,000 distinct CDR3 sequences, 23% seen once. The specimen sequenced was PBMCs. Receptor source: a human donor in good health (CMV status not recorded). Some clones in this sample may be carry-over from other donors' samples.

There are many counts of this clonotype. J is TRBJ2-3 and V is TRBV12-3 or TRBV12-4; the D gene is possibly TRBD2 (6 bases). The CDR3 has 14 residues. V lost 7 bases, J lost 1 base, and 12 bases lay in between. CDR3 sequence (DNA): TGTGCCAGCACTTTGGGACTTCGCACAGATACGCAGTATTTT. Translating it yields CASTLGLRTDTQYF.

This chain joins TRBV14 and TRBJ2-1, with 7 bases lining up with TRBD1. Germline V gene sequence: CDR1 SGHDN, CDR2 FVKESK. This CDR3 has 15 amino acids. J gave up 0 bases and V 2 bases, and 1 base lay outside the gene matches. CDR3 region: CASSQRDSSYNEQFF. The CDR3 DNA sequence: TGTGCCAGCAGCCAACGGGACAGCTCCTACAATGAGCAGTTCTTC.

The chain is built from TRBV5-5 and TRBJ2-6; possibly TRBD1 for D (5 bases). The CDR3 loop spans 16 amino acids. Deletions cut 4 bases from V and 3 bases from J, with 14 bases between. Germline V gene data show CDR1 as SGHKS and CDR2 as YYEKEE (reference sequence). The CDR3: CASSVSGFGGANVLTF. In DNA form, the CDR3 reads TGTGCCAGCAGCGTATCAGGGTTTGGTGGGGCCAACGTCCTGACTTTC.

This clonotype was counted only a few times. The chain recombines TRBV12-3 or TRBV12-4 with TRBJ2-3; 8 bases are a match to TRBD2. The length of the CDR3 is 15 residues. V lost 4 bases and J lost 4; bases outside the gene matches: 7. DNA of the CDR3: TGTGCCAGCAGTTCAAGCGGGAGTTTACCAGATACGCAGTATTTT. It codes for CASSSSGSLPDTQYF.

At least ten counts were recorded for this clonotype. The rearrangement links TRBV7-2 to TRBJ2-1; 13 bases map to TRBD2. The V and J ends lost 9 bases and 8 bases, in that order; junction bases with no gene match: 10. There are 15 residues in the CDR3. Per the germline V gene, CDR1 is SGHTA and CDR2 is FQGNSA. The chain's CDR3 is CASKTQGLAGHEQFF. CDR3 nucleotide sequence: TGTGCCAGTAAGACCCAGGGACTAGCGGGGCATGAGCAGTTCTTC.

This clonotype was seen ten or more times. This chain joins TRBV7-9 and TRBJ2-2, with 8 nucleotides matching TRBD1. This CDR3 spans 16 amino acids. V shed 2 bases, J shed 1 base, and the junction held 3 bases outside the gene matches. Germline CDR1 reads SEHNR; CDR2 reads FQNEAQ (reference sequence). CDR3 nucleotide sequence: TGTGCCAGCAGCTTACCGACAGGGGTGAACACCGGGGAGCTGTTTTTT. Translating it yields CASSLPTGVNTGELFF. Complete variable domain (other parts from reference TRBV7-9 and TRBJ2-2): DTGVSQNPRHKITKRGQNVTFRCDPISEHNRLYWYRQTLGQGPEFLTYFQNEAQLEKSRLLSDRFSAERPKGSFSTLEIQRTEQGDSAMYLCASSLPTGVNTGELFFGEGSRLTVL.

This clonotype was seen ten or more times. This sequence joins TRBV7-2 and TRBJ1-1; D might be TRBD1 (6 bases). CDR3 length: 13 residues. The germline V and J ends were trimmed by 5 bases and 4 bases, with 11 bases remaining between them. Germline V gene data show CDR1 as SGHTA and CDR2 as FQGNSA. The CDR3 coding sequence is TGTGCCAGCAGCCAACGACAGGCCACTGAAGCTTTCTTT. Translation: CASSQRQATEAFF. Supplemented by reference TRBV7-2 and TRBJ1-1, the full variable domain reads GAGVSQSPSNKVTEKGKDVELRCDPISGHTALYWYRQSLGQGLEFLIYFQGNSAPDKSGLPSDRFSAERTGGSVSTLTIQRTQQEDSAVYLCASSQRQATEAFFGQGTRLTVV.

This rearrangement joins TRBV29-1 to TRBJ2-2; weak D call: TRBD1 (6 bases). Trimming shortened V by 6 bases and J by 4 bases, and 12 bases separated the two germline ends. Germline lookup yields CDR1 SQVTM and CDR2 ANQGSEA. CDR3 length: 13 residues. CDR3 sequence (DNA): TGCAGCGTGTCTGACAGGAGCACCGGGGAGCTGTTTTTT. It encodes CSVSDRSTGELFF.

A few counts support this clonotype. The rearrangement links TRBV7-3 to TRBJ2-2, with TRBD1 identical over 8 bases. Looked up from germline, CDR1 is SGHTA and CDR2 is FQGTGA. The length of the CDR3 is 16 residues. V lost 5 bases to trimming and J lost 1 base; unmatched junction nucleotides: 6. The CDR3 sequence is CASSRTGQGNTGELFF. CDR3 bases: TGTGCCAGCAGCAGGACAGGGCAAGGGAACACCGGGGAGCTGTTTTTT.

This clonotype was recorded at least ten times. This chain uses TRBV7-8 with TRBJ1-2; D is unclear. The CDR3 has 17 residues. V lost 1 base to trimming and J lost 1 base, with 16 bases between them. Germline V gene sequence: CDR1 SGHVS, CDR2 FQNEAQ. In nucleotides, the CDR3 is TGTGCCAGCAGCTTAGACAGAAGCACAGAGAATAACTATGGCTACACCTTC. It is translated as CASSLDRSTENNYGYTF.

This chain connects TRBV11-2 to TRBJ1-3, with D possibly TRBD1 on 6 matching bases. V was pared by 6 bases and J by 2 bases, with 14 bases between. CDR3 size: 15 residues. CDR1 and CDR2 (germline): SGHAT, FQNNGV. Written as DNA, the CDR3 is TGTGCCAGCAGTTTTCAGGGGAAGACTGGAAACACCATATATTTT. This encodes CASSFQGKTGNTIYF.

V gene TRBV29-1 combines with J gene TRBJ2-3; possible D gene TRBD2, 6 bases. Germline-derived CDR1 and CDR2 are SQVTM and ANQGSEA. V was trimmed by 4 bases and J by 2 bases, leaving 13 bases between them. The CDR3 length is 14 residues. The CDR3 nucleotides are TGCAGCGTTGGTCGGGGGACCAACACAGATACGCAGTATTTT. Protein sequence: CSVGRGTNTDTQYF.

CDR3 sequence: CASSVEQGAMYEQYF. CDR3 in DNA: TGTGCCAGCAGCGTAGAACAGGGGGCCATGTACGAGCAGTACTTC. This chain connects TRBV9 to TRBJ2-7, with 9 bases matching TRBD1. V was pared by 0 bases and J by 4 bases, with 5 bases of the junction left unmatched. The CDR3 loop spans 15 amino acids. From germline, CDR1 is SGDLS and CDR2 YYNGEE. Full variable domain (remainder filled in from reference TRBV9 and TRBJ2-7): DSGVTQTPKHLITATGQRVTLRCSPRSGDLSVYWYQQSLDQGLQFLIQYYNGEERAKGNILERFSAQQFPDLHSELNLSSLELGDSALYFCASSVEQGAMYEQYFGPGTRLTVT.

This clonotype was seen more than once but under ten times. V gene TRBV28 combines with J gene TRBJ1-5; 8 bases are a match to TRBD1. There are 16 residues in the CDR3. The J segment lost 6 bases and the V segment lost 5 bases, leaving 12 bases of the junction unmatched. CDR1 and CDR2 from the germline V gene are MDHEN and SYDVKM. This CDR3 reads CASSPAQGQGGQPQHF. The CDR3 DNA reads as TGTGCCAGCAGTCCGGCACAAGGACAGGGAGGTCAGCCCCAGCATTTT.

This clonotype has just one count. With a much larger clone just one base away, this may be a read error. CDR3 amino acids: CAGSQGTGGREKLFF. The CDR3 nucleotides are TGTGCCGGCAGCCAAGGGACAGGGGGGAGGGAAAAACTGTTTTTT. The chain couples TRBV7-2 to TRBJ1-4; TRBD1 matches at 11 bases. Germline lookup yields CDR1 SGHTA and CDR2 FQGNSA. The CDR3 has 15 amino acids.